Each of the 11 T cell receptor beta chains below was sequenced from the same sample in a study of cytomegalovirus exposure and HLA in healthy donors (dated by TCRdb to about 2017). The library was obtained by the immunoSEQ multiplex PCR assay. For the multiplex PCR, a mixture combining 60 forward primers for TCR Vbeta segments and 13 reverse primers for TCR Jbeta segments was used. Here the immuneACCESS table is served through TCRdb, limited to in-frame sequences with V and J called. Missing clones are a known gap in these copies; in checked studies unresolved V genes cover under half, and the rest lacks a known reason. The sample has approximately 150,000 clones on record, around 85% of them singletons. 1% to 1.5% of the sample belongs to the ten largest clones. Specimen: PBMCs. The receptors stem from a man aged 50-60 years in good health and CMV-seropositive.

This chain uses TRBV18 with TRBJ1-3; D not certain. Deletions cut 7 bases from V and 3 bases from J, with 13 bases between. The germline V gene encodes CDR1 KGHSH and CDR2 LQKENI. This CDR3 spans 14 amino acids. The CDR3 sequence: CASYARGVGNTIYF. CDR3 in DNA: TGTGCCAGCTACGCGAGAGGAGTTGGAAACACCATATATTTT.

The chain links TRBV28 to TRBJ1-5; 9 positions agree with TRBD1. There are 14 residues in the CDR3. V was pared by 6 bases and J by 7 bases, with 7 bases of the junction left unmatched. From germline, CDR1 is MDHEN and CDR2 SYDVKM. The CDR3 spells CASSPYRGRQPQHF. The CDR3 nucleotides are TGTGCCAGCAGCCCATACAGGGGGCGGCAGCCCCAGCATTTT.

The chain carries TRBV25-1 and TRBJ1-2, with 7 bases matching TRBD1. The junction had 11 bases not matched to a gene; V was cut back by 6 bases and J by 4 bases. Germline V gene lookup returns CDR1 MGHDK and CDR2 SYGVNS. This CDR3 spans 15 amino acids. The CDR3 region has the DNA TGTGCCAGCAGCCCCACGGAGGGGGCGGGCTATGGCTACACCTTC. Its translation is CASSPTEGAGYGYTF.

The count of this clone is one. This sequence joins TRBV5-1 and TRBJ2-6, with D unclear. The CDR3 runs to 16 residues. In germline, CDR1 is SGHRS, CDR2 YFSETQ. Trimming removed 0 bases from V and 0 bases from J, with 7 bases in between. The CDR3 reads CASSLVSSSGANVLTF. The CDR3 coding sequence is TGCGCCAGCAGCTTGGTATCCAGCTCTGGGGCCAACGTCCTGACTTTC.

The chain joins TRBV12-1 to TRBJ2-6; the table calls TRBD2, which could not be checked here. TRBV12-1 is a pseudogene segment. The CDR3 has 16 residues. Written as DNA, the CDR3 is TGTGCCAGCTTAATTCTTACGGGCTCTGGGGCCAACGTCCTGACTTTC. This encodes CASLILTGSGANVLTF.

This sequence joins TRBV6-4 and TRBJ2-2; unclear D gene. The CDR3 is made up of 15 amino acids. V dropped 5 bases and J dropped 4 bases, with 14 bases sitting between them. The germline V gene encodes CDR1 MRHNA and CDR2 SNTAGT. The CDR3 DNA follows: TGTGCCAGCAGTCCCTCCCAGGTTGGCACCGGGGAGCTGTTTTTT. This codes for CASSPSQVGTGELFF.

The rearrangement uses TRBV5-1 and TRBJ1-1; TRBD1 agrees at 7 bases. Unmatched junction bases numbered 18, after V lost 3 bases and J lost 7 bases. The CDR3 totals 17 residues. Germline V CDR1 and CDR2: SGHRS, YFSETQ. CDR3 DNA sequence: TGCGCCAGCAGCTCGCTGGACGATTGGGCAGGGGGGATTGAAGCTTTCTTT. Its protein is CASSSLDDWAGGIEAFF.

The chain couples TRBV18 to TRBJ2-5; 8 bases agree with TRBD2. Per the germline V gene, CDR1 is KGHSH and CDR2 is LQKENI. There are 16 residues in the CDR3. The V and J ends lost 1 base and 3 bases, in that order; junction bases with no gene match: 7. The CDR3: CASSPQAGGPKETQYF. CDR3 sequence (DNA): TGTGCCAGCTCACCACAGGCGGGGGGACCCAAAGAGACCCAGTACTTC.

The rearrangement joins TRBV7-2 to TRBJ1-6; D is possibly TRBD1 (5 bases). Germline V gene sequence: CDR1 SGHTA, CDR2 FQGNSA. Trimming cost V 6 bases and J 7 bases, with 22 bases left between them. The CDR3 spans 17 residues. DNA of the CDR3: TGTGCCAGCAGTTCGGCCAGGGTCCCAAAATCGAATTCACCCCTCCACTTT. Translating gives CASSSARVPKSNSPLHF. Combining the CDR3 with reference TRBV7-2 and TRBJ1-6 gives the whole variable domain GAGVSQSPSNKVTEKGKDVELRCDPISGHTALYWYRQSLGQGLEFLIYFQGNSAPDKSGLPSDRFSAERTGGSVSTLTIQRTQQEDSAVYLCASSSARVPKSNSPLHFGNGTRLTVT.

As concerns this clone: This CDR3 is also generated by other DNA sequences in the sample. The J gene is TRBJ1-1, the V gene TRBV7-2, with 10 nucleotides matching TRBD1. Germline V CDR1 and CDR2: SGHTA, FQGNSA. The trim removed 4 bases at V and 4 bases at J, leaving 3 bases unmatched. The CDR3 is 14 amino acids. The CDR3 coding sequence is TGTGCCAGCAGCTACTGGACAGGGGGCACTGAAGCTTTCTTT. Protein product: CASSYWTGGTEAFF.

In regard to this clone: One junction end disagrees with the germline gene, perhaps due to a read error. This chain links TRBV30 with TRBJ2-6, with a possible D match to TRBD1 (5 bases). The CDR3 is 12 amino acids. CDR1 and CDR2 from the germline V gene are GTSNPN and SVGIG (reference sequence). As DNA, the CDR3 is TGTGCCTGGGGGGCTGGGCCCAACGTCCTGACTTTC. Its protein is CAWGAGPNVLTF.